Below are 21 T cell receptor beta chains sequenced from a single sample in a study of blood T cell repertoires in COVID-19. The data were produced by immunoSEQ multiplex PCR, yet TCRdb's version contains in-frame clones alone and is incomplete. The sample has fewer than 150,000 clones, nearly 90% seen once; the top ten hold 8% to 9.5%. The sample comprised peripheral blood. These receptors all stem from a woman in her 70s who had recovered from COVID-19.

This sequence joins TRBV7-6 and TRBJ2-1; D gene ambiguous. CDR3 length equals 15 residues. The germline V and J ends were trimmed by 5 bases and 4 bases, with 15 bases remaining between them. Germline CDR1 is SGHVS and CDR2 is FNYEAQ. The CDR3 loop reads CASSLRSTTYNEQFF. The CDR3 nucleotides read TGTGCCAGCAGCCTCCGGTCTACGACATACAATGAGCAGTTCTTC. The whole variable domain, remainder taken from reference TRBV7-6 and TRBJ2-1, is GAGVSQSPRYKVTKRGQDVALRCDPISGHVSLYWYRQALGQGPEFLTYFNYEAQQDKSGLPNDRFSAERPEGSISTLTIQRTEQRDSAMYRCASSLRSTTYNEQFFGPGTRLTVL.

The chain is built from TRBV6-2 or TRBV6-3 and TRBJ1-1; the D is unclear. This CDR3 spans 14 amino acids. Germline CDR1 reads MNHEY; CDR2 reads SVGEGT. Between the trimmed V and J ends, which lost 5 bases and 5 bases, there was a span of 15 bases. The CDR3 nucleotides read TGTGCCAGCAGTGCCGTGTCCGGTCTAACTGAAGCTTTCTTT. Amino acids: CASSAVSGLTEAFF.

The rearrangement uses TRBV27 and TRBJ2-1; 8 nucleotides line up with TRBD2. Germline V gene lookup returns CDR1 MNHEY and CDR2 SMNVEV (reference sequence). V gave up 5 bases and J gave up 2 bases; unmatched junction bases: 11. The CDR3 loop spans 17 amino acids. The CDR3 bases are TGTGCCAGCAGTCCCTCGACTAGCGCGGGTCCCTACAATGAGCAGTTCTTC. This encodes CASSPSTSAGPYNEQFF.

This clone was counted between two and nine times. CDR3 DNA sequence: TGTGCCAGCAGCTTGGGCCCCGGGAGGCAGTACTTC. This translates into CASSLGPGRQYF. The rearrangement joins TRBV11-3 to TRBJ2-7; maybe TRBD2 (6 bases). Germline V gene lookup returns CDR1 SGHNT and CDR2 YENEEA. V lost 3 bases to trimming and J lost 9 bases, with 12 bases between them. The CDR3 is 12 amino acids.

This chain uses TRBV7-2 with TRBJ2-1; TRBD2 matches at 11 bases. The CDR3 covers 15 residues. From germline, CDR1 is SGHTA and CDR2 FQGNSA. After removal of 2 bases from V and 7 bases from J, the junction contained 4 bases not matched to a gene. DNA for the CDR3: TGTGCCAGCAGCTTAATAGCGGGAGGGTTGAATGAGCAGTTCTTC. Residues: CASSLIAGGLNEQFF.

The rearrangement uses TRBV6-5 and TRBJ1-1, with D tentatively TRBD1 (5 bases). CDR1 and CDR2 from the germline V gene are MNHEY and SVGAGI. The CDR3 is made up of 16 amino acids. Trimming removed 0 bases at V and 1 base at J, with 12 bases between. The CDR3 DNA reads as TGTGCCAGCAGTTACTCTTGGGGCCGCCGGAACACTGAAGCTTTCTTT. As protein: CASSYSWGRRNTEAFF.

The chain couples TRBV3-1 (or the pseudogene TRBV3-2) to TRBJ2-7; a possible D gene is TRBD2 (5 bases). Between the trimmed V and J ends, which lost 3 bases and 7 bases, there was a span of 10 bases. This CDR3 is 12 amino acids long. Germline V CDR1 and CDR2: LGHDT, YNNKEL (reference sequence). CDR3 in amino acids: CASSHPGGEQYF. The CDR3 nucleotides are TGTGCCAGCAGCCACCCTGGCGGGGAGCAGTACTTC.

The gene calls are TRBV19 and TRBJ2-1, with 14 bases aligning to TRBD2. The V gene end was trimmed by 9 bases and the J gene end by 10 bases; junction bases not matched to a gene: 8. Germline V gene lookup returns CDR1 LNHDA and CDR2 SQIVND (reference sequence). This CDR3 region has 14 residues. The CDR3 sequence: CASRGLAGVGEQFF. Written as DNA, the CDR3 is TGTGCCAGCCGGGGACTAGCGGGGGTGGGGGAGCAGTTCTTC.

The chain employs TRBV10-3 and TRBJ1-5, with 10 nucleotides matching TRBD1. V gave up 8 bases and J gave up 5 bases; unmatched junction bases: 6. The CDR3 consists of 14 residues. Germline V gives CDR1 ENHRY, CDR2 SYGVKD. The CDR3 nucleotides read TGTGCCATCGGAGGGACAGGGGAGTATCAGCCCCAGCATTTT. It specifies CAIGGTGEYQPQHF.

In this sample, this clone turned up once. The V gene is TRBV19, the J gene TRBJ2-7, with D perhaps matching TRBD2 (5 bases). This CDR3 spans 10 amino acids. Per the germline V gene, CDR1 is LNHDA and CDR2 is SQIVND (reference sequence). The V gene lost 9 bases and the J gene lost 7 bases, with 10 bases spanning the gap. This CDR3 is CASLRGEQYF. The CDR3 nucleotides read TGTGCCAGCCTCCGAGGGGAGCAGTACTTC.

The J gene is TRBJ1-2, the V gene TRBV6-2 or TRBV6-3; the match to TRBD1 covers 8 bases. This CDR3 spans 14 amino acids. The germline V gene has CDR1 MNHEY and CDR2 SVGEGT. V lost 2 bases, J lost 7 bases, and 6 bases stayed unmatched. The CDR3 DNA sequence: TGTGCCAGCAGTTACCGACAGGGGAGAAGTGGCTACACCTTC. Translated: CASSYRQGRSGYTF.

The genes are TRBV24-1 and TRBJ2-5; D may be TRBD1 (5 bases). This CDR3 comprises 15 residues. CDR1 and CDR2 from the germline V gene are KGHDR and SFDVKD. The V gene lost 0 bases and the J gene lost 1 base, with 8 bases spanning the gap. CDR3: CATSDLDDSQETQYF. CDR3 in DNA: TGTGCCACCAGTGATTTGGACGACAGCCAAGAGACCCAGTACTTC.

CDR3 nucleotide sequence: TGTGCCAGCAGCACTTGGACAGGGCTAAAGCTAAACGAGCAGTACTTC. This translates into CASSTWTGLKLNEQYF. This rearrangement joins TRBV5-5 to TRBJ2-7, with 8 bases lining up with TRBD1. The CDR3 sequence is 16 residues long. V shed 4 bases and J 5 bases; nucleotides not matched to a gene: 14. CDR1 is SGHKS and CDR2 is YYEKEE in the germline V gene (reference sequence). Looking up the rest from reference TRBV5-5 and TRBJ2-7 gives the full variable domain: DAGVTQSPTHLIKTRGQQVTLRCSPISGHKSVSWYQQVLGQGPQFIFQYYEKEERGRGNFPDRFSARQFPNYSSELNVNALLLGDSALYLCASSTWTGLKLNEQYFGPGTRLTVT.

V is TRBV4-3 and J is TRBJ2-2, with 10 nucleotides matching TRBD2. The length of the CDR3 is 18 residues. V shed 0 bases and J 8 bases; nucleotides not matched to a gene: 12. Germline V gene data show CDR1 as LGHNA and CDR2 as YSLEER. The CDR3 region has the DNA TGCGCCAGCAGCCAAGAATCTAGCGGGAGTGGATTCGCGGGGGAGCTGTTTTTT. This sequence encodes CASSQESSGSGFAGELFF.

This chain connects TRBV18 to TRBJ2-7, with 7 bases identical to TRBD1. CDR1 and CDR2 (germline): KGHSH, LQKENI. J was trimmed by 6 bases and V by 0 bases; bases with no gene match: 8. The CDR3 contains 15 residues. This CDR3 reads CASSPPVRGPSEQYF. The CDR3 DNA sequence: TGTGCCAGCTCACCACCGGTGAGGGGGCCTTCCGAGCAGTACTTC.

This rearrangement joins TRBV7-9 to TRBJ2-7, with a tentative D call TRBD1 (5 bases). V was clipped by 2 bases and J by 5 bases, with 13 bases between them. Germline V gene sequence: CDR1 SEHNR, CDR2 FQNEAQ (reference sequence). The CDR3 consists of 14 residues. The DNA for the CDR3 is TGTGCCAGCAGCTTAAGGCAGGGATCCGACGAGCAGTACTTC. The encoded protein is CASSLRQGSDEQYF. The full variable domain, its missing parts supplied by reference TRBV7-9 and TRBJ2-7, is DTGVSQNPRHKITKRGQNVTFRCDPISEHNRLYWYRQTLGQGPEFLTYFQNEAQLEKSRLLSDRFSAERPKGSFSTLEIQRTEQGDSAMYLCASSLRQGSDEQYFGPGTRLTVT.

The chain couples TRBV5-1 to TRBJ2-2; D not resolved. V shed 4 bases and J shed 8 bases, with 21 bases lying between them. This CDR3 has 16 amino acids. Germline loops: CDR1 SGHRS, CDR2 YFSETQ. DNA of the CDR3: TGCGCCAGCAGCCCCACGGGTTCCACCGTACTGGGGGAGCTGTTTTTT. Its translation is CASSPTGSTVLGELFF.

The V and J genes are TRBV12-2 and TRBJ2-7; the tabulated D call, TRBD2, remains unverified against the DNA. TRBV12-2 is shown as a pseudogene. This CDR3 is built from 15 residues. The CDR3 loop reads CASRSKRRTGYEQYF. The CDR3 DNA sequence: TGTGCAAGTCGCTCCAAGCGGCGTACGGGCTACGAGCAGTACTTC.

This clone has only a few counts. CDR3 sequence (DNA): TGTGCCAGCAGCCGGACTAGCGGATCCTACGAGCAGTACTTC. It is translated as CASSRTSGSYEQYF. This chain links TRBV7-9 with TRBJ2-7; 10 bases agree with TRBD2. CDR3 size: 14 residues. Germline trimming cut 5 bases from V and 1 base from J; bases unmatched to any gene: 2. The germline V gene encodes CDR1 SEHNR and CDR2 FQNEAQ (reference sequence).

The chain combines TRBV10-1 with TRBJ2-2; 9 nucleotides agree with TRBD1. In germline, CDR1 is WNHNN, CDR2 SYGVQD (reference sequence). Losses at the gene ends were 3 bases for V and 3 bases for J; bases not matched to a gene: 11. The CDR3 totals 18 residues. In DNA, the CDR3 is TGCGCCAGCAGTGACCCTACCGGGACAGGGAAAGACACCGGGGAGCTGTTTTTT. Translated, it gives CASSDPTGTGKDTGELFF.

The rearrangement uses TRBV6-5 and TRBJ2-7; the D gene is possibly TRBD2 (5 bases). Germline CDR1 MNHEY, CDR2 SVGAGI. This CDR3 is built from 12 residues. The V end was cut by 10 bases, the J end by 3 bases, with 13 bases between. This CDR3 is CATLGLDYEQYF. DNA of the CDR3: TGTGCCACCCTTGGACTCGACTACGAGCAGTACTTC.